Given below is one TCR beta chain in context. In the authors' methods: Reference gene primer amplification yielded estimated nucleated cell counts. Produced via immunoSEQ multiplex PCR; TCRdb's table is partial and in-frame only. The V and J calls and the clone size are those of that table, but D and trimming were determined from the DNA. The table records roughly 220,000 clones, under 90% of them present only once. These data belong to a study of blood T cell repertoires in COVID-19. About the study: PBMCs, B-cell-depleted T cells, or T cells provided the cDNA or gDNA that made up the material.

This CDR3 region has 15 residues. Germline CDR1 and CDR2: MNHNS and SASEGT. The V and J ends lost 6 bases and 9 bases, in that order; junction bases with no gene match: 15. The sequenced material came from peripheral blood. This receptor was obtained from a man older than 75 with acute or convalescent COVID-19. The chain combines TRBV6-1 with TRBJ1-2, with 8 bases matching TRBD1. As DNA, the CDR3 is TGTGCCAGCAGGGGGGCCACAGGGGGGTATGAGAGCTACACCTTC. This gives the protein CASRGATGGYESYTF.